Below, 23 T cell receptor beta chains from the same sample are listed, as sequenced in a study of shared clonotypes between healthy human individuals. Libraries were prepared by immunoSEQ multiplex PCR; TCRdb keeps only in-frame clonotypes and omits some of them. The data show about 710,000 clones, roughly 73% seen once. What was sequenced was memory CD4+ T cells sorted from blood. The sample's subset: CD45RA-negative fraction. Every receptor here comes from a woman aged 30 to 39 in good health.

The chain couples TRBV9 to TRBJ2-7; 10 bases fit TRBD2. This CDR3 contains 16 residues. J was trimmed by 5 bases and V by 4 bases; bases with no gene match: 12. Germline CDR1 is SGDLS and CDR2 is YYNGEE. The CDR3 loop is CASSSKTAGGPNEQYF. The CDR3 DNA reads as TGTGCCAGCAGCTCCAAGACAGCGGGAGGGCCTAACGAGCAGTACTTC.

This chain uses TRBV4-1 with TRBJ2-1; D is uncertain. Germline values: CDR1 MGHRA, CDR2 YSYEKL. The CDR3 is 17 amino acids. Trimming cost V 2 bases and J 7 bases, with 21 bases left between them. Here the CDR3 reads CASSQRQFGVMGNEQFF. The CDR3 nucleotides read TGCGCCAGCAGCCAAAGGCAATTTGGGGTTATGGGGAATGAGCAGTTCTTC.

The chain has TRBV30 and TRBJ2-1; perhaps D is TRBD1 or TRBD2 (5 bases each). The CDR3 totals 15 residues. V was clipped by 0 bases and J by 3 bases, with 12 bases between them. Germline V gene lookup returns CDR1 GTSNPN and CDR2 SVGIG (reference sequence). CDR3 DNA sequence: TGTGCCTGGAGTGTGCCCGGGACCAACTACAATGAGCAGTTCTTC. Translated: CAWSVPGTNYNEQFF.

V usage is TRBV7-9 and J usage is TRBJ1-4, with TRBD1 as a possible D gene (6 bases). V was pared by 6 bases and J by 3 bases, with 20 bases between. Germline values: CDR1 SEHNR, CDR2 FQNEAQ (reference sequence). The CDR3 is 17 residues long. CDR3 in amino acids: CASSPGVRSGANEKLFF. In DNA form, the CDR3 reads TGTGCCAGCAGTCCCGGGGTACGCTCAGGGGCTAATGAAAAACTGTTTTTT.

This clone has just a few counts. This chain connects TRBV6-5 to TRBJ1-2, with no clear D. CDR1 and CDR2 (germline): MNHEY, SVGAGI. The germline V and J ends were trimmed by 3 bases and 2 bases, with 7 bases remaining between them. The CDR3 runs 13 residues. The CDR3 coding sequence is TGTGCCAGCAGTTATCAGATGAACTATGGCTACACCTTC. This translates into CASSYQMNYGYTF.

This clone showed up many times. The rearrangement uses TRBV6-1 and TRBJ2-4; TRBD1 matches 8 bases. With 2 bases clipped from V and 1 base from J, the junction kept 7 bases outside the gene matches. The CDR3 totals 17 residues. Germline V gives CDR1 MNHNS, CDR2 SASEGT. The CDR3 DNA is TGTGCCAGCAGTGAAAGAGGGGACAGGTATGCCAAAAACATTCAGTACTTC. It specifies CASSERGDRYAKNIQYF.

This rearrangement joins TRBV27 to TRBJ1-5; D gene unclear. The V gene lost 2 bases and the J gene lost 5 bases, with 13 bases spanning the gap. Germline V gene lookup returns CDR1 MNHEY and CDR2 SMNVEV (reference sequence). This CDR3 contains 15 residues. CDR3 residues: CASSLQSGIDQPQHF. Written as DNA, the CDR3 is TGTGCCAGCAGTTTACAATCTGGGATCGATCAGCCCCAGCATTTT.

The chain couples TRBV2 to TRBJ1-1; D is unclear. Germline V gene sequence: CDR1 SNHLY, CDR2 FYNNEI. The CDR3 totals 13 residues. The germline V and J ends were trimmed by 3 bases and 0 bases, with 5 bases remaining between them. CDR3 in amino acids: CASSDRLNTEAFF. In DNA, the CDR3 is TGTGCCAGCAGTGACAGGCTGAACACTGAAGCTTTCTTT.

The chain uses TRBV5-1 and TRBJ2-7, with a possible D match to TRBD1 (5 bases). CDR1 and CDR2 (germline): SGHRS, YFSETQ. The CDR3 spans 16 residues. Trimming took 4 bases from V and 3 from J, leaving 20 bases between them. The CDR3 protein is CASSPSSTTRDYEQYF. CDR3 nucleotide sequence: TGCGCCAGCAGCCCTAGTTCGACAACCAGGGACTACGAGCAGTACTTC. Combining the CDR3 with reference TRBV5-1 and TRBJ2-7 gives the whole variable domain KAGVTQTPRYLIKTRGQQVTLSCSPISGHRSVSWYQQTPGQGLQFLFEYFSETQRNKGNFPGRFSGRQFSNSRSEMNVSTLELGDSALYLCASSPSSTTRDYEQYFGPGTRLTVT.

Comment on this clone: Within the sample, other DNA sequences also encode this same CDR3. This CDR3 reads CASSETATNEKLFF. The CDR3 coding sequence is TGTGCCAGCAGTGAAACAGCCACTAATGAAAAACTGTTTTTT. The chain joins TRBV28 to TRBJ1-4; D is unresolved. From germline, CDR1 is MDHEN and CDR2 SYDVKM. The length of the CDR3 is 14 residues. Between the trimmed V and J ends, which lost 5 bases and 2 bases, there was a span of 9 bases.

The chain joins TRBV21-1 to TRBJ2-7; TRBD1 reflects the table's D call only, with no check against the DNA. TRBV21-1 is a documented pseudogene. The CDR3 is 15 residues long. Here the CDR3 DNA reads TGTGCCAGCAGCAAGCGCAGTTCACTCAGGGGCGAGCAGTACTTC. Translated, it gives CASSKRSSLRGEQYF.

This clone was observed a few times. Written as DNA, the CDR3 is TGTGCCAGCAGCCGCCAGACAGGGGGGAATGAAAAACTGTTTTTT. Its protein product is CASSRQTGGNEKLFF. This sequence joins TRBV4-2 and TRBJ1-4, with 9 bases identical to TRBD1. The V gene's germline CDR1 is LGHNA and CDR2 YNFKEQ. The CDR3 totals 15 residues. The ends lost 4 bases at V and 5 bases at J; junction bases unmatched: 5.

The chain is built from TRBV28 and TRBJ1-4; D possibly corresponds to TRBD1 (6 bases). The germline CDR1 and CDR2 sequences are MDHEN and SYDVKM. This CDR3 is 17 amino acids long. Deletions cut 5 bases from V and 2 bases from J, with 18 bases between. CDR3 coding DNA: TGTGCCAGCAGTCCTCCCCGGGGGGGGGCTACTAATGAAAAACTGTTTTTT. Encoded protein: CASSPPRGGATNEKLFF. Together with reference TRBV28 and TRBJ1-4, the CDR3 gives the full variable domain: DVKVTQSSRYLVKRTGEKVFLECVQDMDHENMFWYRQDPGLGLRLIYFSYDVKMKEKGDIPEGYSVSREKKERFSLILESASTNQTSMYLCASSPPRGGATNEKLFFGSGTQLSVL.

As regards this clone: The same CDR3 is also encoded by other DNA sequences in this sample. This chain connects TRBV5-1 to TRBJ1-1; D is unresolved. Germline V gene data show CDR1 as SGHRS and CDR2 as YFSETQ. CDR3 size: 13 residues. Trimming took off 2 bases at V and 5 bases at J, with 10 bases between the two ends. CDR3 sequence (DNA): TGCGCCAGCAGCTTTGAAAGTGGTACTGAAGCTTTCTTT. It translates to CASSFESGTEAFF.

In this sample, this clone turned up many times. This chain joins TRBV11-2 and TRBJ1-2; TRBD1 matches at 7 bases. The CDR3 extends over 16 amino acids. Germline lookup yields CDR1 SGHAT and CDR2 FQNNGV. V gave up 3 bases and J gave up 0 bases; unmatched junction bases: 7. CDR3 DNA: TGTGCCAGCAGCTTTGTTACAGGGACAGCTAACTATGGCTACACCTTC. This translates into CASSFVTGTANYGYTF.

The chain joins TRBV5-1 to TRBJ1-1; 8 nucleotides match TRBD1. The CDR3 spans 17 residues. Germline CDR1 reads SGHRS; CDR2 reads YFSETQ. The V and J ends lost 0 bases and 0 bases, in that order; junction bases with no gene match: 7. Written as DNA, the CDR3 is TGCGCCAGCAGCTTGGTCGCCCAGGGGGCAATGAACACTGAAGCTTTCTTT. It specifies CASSLVAQGAMNTEAFF.

V and J are TRBV7-9 and TRBJ2-7, with 7 bases identical to TRBD2. Germline trimming cut 5 bases from V and 5 bases from J; bases unmatched to any gene: 12. The CDR3 contains 15 residues. CDR1 and CDR2 from the germline V gene are SEHNR and FQNEAQ (reference sequence). In DNA, the CDR3 is TGTGCCAGCAGCCAAGAGATGGCGGGAGAAAACGAGCAGTACTTC. This codes for CASSQEMAGENEQYF.

The chain links TRBV25-1 to TRBJ1-2; 7 bases agree with TRBD1. In germline, CDR1 is MGHDK, CDR2 SYGVNS. This CDR3 region has 13 residues. V was pared by 6 bases and J by 3 bases, with 4 bases of the junction left unmatched. Here the CDR3 DNA reads TGTGCCAGCAGAGGTGACAGGGACTATGGCTACACCTTC. Protein product: CASRGDRDYGYTF.

This clone has only one observation. The V gene is TRBV5-4, the J gene TRBJ1-2; TRBD1 matches at 7 bases. V was clipped by 1 base and J by 2 bases; unmatched bases: 5. Looked up from germline, CDR1 is SGHNT and CDR2 is YYREEE (reference sequence). CDR3 length: 15 residues. The CDR3 reads CASSLSRGQNYGYTF. DNA of the CDR3: TGTGCCAGCAGCTTGTCTAGGGGGCAGAACTATGGCTACACCTTC.

In this sample, this clone turned up many times. The CDR3 DNA reads as TGCAGCGTCGATCAGGGTACCCACGAGCAGTACTTC. Amino acids: CSVDQGTHEQYF. The chain combines TRBV29-1 with TRBJ2-7, with a weak D call TRBD1 (5 bases). Germline V lookup: CDR1 SQVTM, CDR2 ANQGSEA. The CDR3 runs to 12 residues. The germline V and J ends were trimmed by 6 bases and 5 bases, with 14 bases remaining between them.

This clone was seen a handful of times. The chain uses TRBV5-1 and TRBJ1-4; D is unresolved. Germline CDR1 SGHRS, CDR2 YFSETQ. This CDR3 region has 15 residues. Trimming left V 0 bases short and J 7 bases short, with 13 bases between. CDR3 nucleotide sequence: TGCGCCAGCAGCTTGGCCACGGCCCGTGGTGAAAAACTGTTTTTT. Its translation: CASSLATARGEKLFF.

Details on this clone: The junction departs from the called germline gene at one end, perhaps through a read error. The chain combines TRBV7-9 with TRBJ2-1; no reliable D call. The germline CDR1 and CDR2 sequences are SEHNR and FQNEAQ (reference sequence). This CDR3 is built from 13 residues. CDR3 amino acids: CASSLALGSRALF. The CDR3 nucleotides are TGTGCCAGCAGCTTAGCGCTTGGCAGCCGGGCGCTCTTC.

The rearrangement links TRBV4-2 to TRBJ1-4; D uncertain. The CDR3 is 15 residues long. Germline V lookup: CDR1 LGHNA, CDR2 YNFKEQ. Trimming cost V 4 bases and J 1 base, with 10 bases left between them. CDR3 nucleotide sequence: TGTGCCAGCAGCCTCGGAGGGCAAACTAATGAAAAACTGTTTTTT. Its protein product is CASSLGGQTNEKLFF.